These 27 T cell receptor beta chains were sequenced from one sample in a study of T-cell reconstitution after alpha-beta-depleted transplantation in children. Molecular barcoding with unique molecular identifiers was used for the TCRbeta library. TCRdb analysed the PCR reads with MiXCR anew, one entry per CDR3 protein. The sample has approximately 800,000 distinct CDR3 sequences; roughly 15% are singletons. The material was PBMCs, mostly from graft donor cells, obtained 360 days after TCRalphabeta/CD19-depleted stem cell transplant. The receptors were sampled from a male patient younger than 18 who had a stem cell transplant for acute lymphoblastic leukemia, so the T cells may come from the graft donor.

This clonotype was counted a few times. This chain links TRBV2 with TRBJ2-1; TRBD2 matches at 8 bases. The V segment lost 7 bases and the J segment 8 bases; nucleotides outside the gene matches: 10. The CDR3 loop spans 14 amino acids. Germline loops: CDR1 SNHLY, CDR2 FYNNEI. The CDR3 DNA sequence: TGTGCCAGCATACCCGGGACTAGTTCGGATGAGCAGTTCTTC. It yields the protein CASIPGTSSDEQFF.

This clonotype has just a few counts. The chain links TRBV7-9 to TRBJ2-5; no clear D gene. Germline lookup yields CDR1 SEHNR and CDR2 FQNEAQ (reference sequence). V was clipped by 4 bases and J by 5 bases, with 8 bases between them. The CDR3 sequence is 12 residues long. The CDR3 loop is CASSSTHETQYF. The CDR3 nucleotides are TGTGCCAGCAGCTCGACTCACGAGACCCAGTACTTC.

In its sample, this clonotype was seen many times. The chain couples TRBV7-8 to TRBJ1-1; D is possibly TRBD1 (5 bases). The V and J ends lost 5 bases and 1 base respectively, with 14 bases between them. CDR1 is SGHVS, CDR2 FQNEAQ, per germline. CDR3 size: 15 residues. The CDR3 nucleotides read TGTGCCAGCAGCCTACGGTGGGGCGGGAACACTGAAGCTTTCTTT. This codes for CASSLRWGGNTEAFF.

In its sample, this clonotype was seen a few times. V gene TRBV27 combines with J gene TRBJ2-3, with D perhaps assigned TRBD1 or TRBD2 (5 bases each). Germline CDR1 is MNHEY and CDR2 is SMNVEV (reference sequence). CDR3 length: 15 residues. V shed 4 bases and J shed 4 bases, with 15 bases lying between them. The CDR3 sequence: CASSSWDGDADTQYF. CDR3 DNA: TGTGCCAGCAGTTCATGGGACGGAGACGCAGATACGCAGTATTTT.

This clonotype was counted only a few times. CDR3 sequence: CASSILGADEQFF. The DNA for the CDR3 is TGTGCCAGCAGCATCCTGGGGGCCGATGAGCAGTTCTTC. The chain employs TRBV7-7 and TRBJ2-1; D possibly corresponds to TRBD1 (6 bases). CDR1 and CDR2 from the germline V gene are SSHAT and FNYEAQ (reference sequence). V lost 5 bases to trimming and J lost 8 bases, with 13 bases between them. The CDR3 has 13 residues.

CDR3 sequence: CASSDGIRAFNEQFF. The CDR3 DNA is TGTGCCAGCTCGGACGGGATTAGGGCTTTCAATGAGCAGTTCTTC. The rearrangement joins TRBV18 to TRBJ2-1, with D tentatively TRBD2 (5 bases). V was trimmed by 6 bases and J by 6 bases, leaving 18 bases between them. The CDR3 loop spans 15 amino acids. Germline CDR1 reads KGHSH; CDR2 reads LQKENI.

The CDR3 DNA is TGCGCCAGCAGCCAAGGACAGGGGTATCAGCCCCAGCATTTT. This gives the protein CASSQGQGYQPQHF. V gene TRBV4-1 combines with J gene TRBJ1-5, with 8 bases that match TRBD1. Germline V gene sequence: CDR1 MGHRA, CDR2 YSYEKL. The CDR3 covers 14 residues. V lost 1 base and J lost 5; bases outside the gene matches: 1.

The chain couples TRBV4-1 to TRBJ2-3; no clear D gene. Trimming removed 4 bases at V and 3 bases at J, with 8 bases between. CDR1 and CDR2 from the germline V gene are MGHRA and YSYEKL. This CDR3 is 13 amino acids long. This CDR3 reads CASSRVETDTQYF. Written as DNA, the CDR3 is TGCGCCAGCAGCCGGGTAGAAACAGATACGCAGTATTTT.

The rearrangement joins TRBV6-5 to TRBJ2-1, with D possibly TRBD1 on 6 matching bases. Germline-derived CDR1 and CDR2 are MNHEY and SVGAGI. Trimming removed 4 bases at V and 9 bases at J, with 10 bases between. The CDR3 runs 12 residues. The CDR3 is CASSFQGSEQFF. The CDR3 nucleotides read TGTGCCAGCAGTTTTCAGGGGAGTGAGCAGTTCTTC.

This clonotype showed up just a few times. The chain combines TRBV20-1 with TRBJ2-7; D remains unclear. The CDR3 covers 10 residues. Trimming left V 6 bases short and J 4 bases short, with 7 bases between. Germline V gives CDR1 DFQATT, CDR2 SNEGSKA (reference sequence). The CDR3 DNA reads as TGCAGTGCCCCTTTTTACGAGCAGTACTTC. Translated: CSAPFYEQYF.

The rearrangement joins TRBV7-9 to TRBJ1-2, with D unclear. With 5 bases removed from V and 7 bases from J, the gap between germline ends came to 11 bases. Germline CDR1 SEHNR, CDR2 FQNEAQ (reference sequence). The CDR3 runs to 12 residues. CDR3 sequence reads: CASSPAWSGYTF. For the CDR3, the DNA is TGTGCCAGCAGCCCCGCGTGGAGTGGCTACACCTTC.

This clonotype was counted ten times or more. CDR3 sequence reads: CSVDVDRNLCEQYF. In DNA, the CDR3 is TGCAGCGTCGATGTGGACAGGAATCTCTGCGAGCAGTACTTC. The genes are TRBV29-1 and TRBJ2-7; TRBD1 matches 7 bases. The germline CDR1 and CDR2 sequences are SQVTM and ANQGSEA. Trimming removed 6 bases from V and 6 bases from J; junction bases left unmatched: 14. CDR3 size: 14 residues.

The chain carries TRBV6-5 and TRBJ1-3, with D possibly being TRBD1 (5 bases). Germline lookup yields CDR1 MNHEY and CDR2 SVGAGI. The CDR3 spans 17 residues. With 0 bases removed from V and 2 bases from J, the gap between germline ends came to 14 bases. This chain's CDR3 is CASSYSGTPGPGNTIYF. The CDR3 DNA follows: TGTGCCAGCAGTTACTCAGGGACTCCCGGTCCTGGAAACACCATATATTTT.

In its sample, this clonotype was seen a few times. The chain uses TRBV4-2 and TRBJ2-7; the match to TRBD2 covers 12 bases. V lost 0 bases, J lost 4 bases, and 1 base stayed unmatched. The CDR3 has 15 residues. CDR1 is LGHNA, CDR2 YNFKEQ, per germline. CDR3 amino acids: CASSQELAGGYEQYF. CDR3 nucleotide sequence: TGTGCCAGCAGCCAAGAGCTAGCGGGAGGGTACGAGCAGTACTTC.

The chain joins TRBV7-3 to TRBJ2-6, with D perhaps TRBD1 (6 bases). V lost 4 bases to trimming and J lost 3 bases, with 16 bases between them. Germline values: CDR1 SGHTA, CDR2 FQGTGA. This CDR3 comprises 17 residues. The CDR3 DNA reads TGTGCCAGCAGCTGGGGACACGCGGTCCATGGGGCCAACGTCCTGACTTTC. Translated: CASSWGHAVHGANVLTF.

This clonotype was seen more than once but under ten times. The chain carries TRBV5-6 and TRBJ2-7; 10 bases are shared with TRBD1. From germline, CDR1 is SGHDT and CDR2 YYEEEE. The junction had 13 bases not matched to a gene; V was cut back by 1 base and J by 6 bases. CDR3 size: 17 residues. The CDR3 nucleotides read TGTGCCAGCAGCTTGTTTTTCCCGACAGGGGGCCAACGCGAGCAGTACTTC. Its translation: CASSLFFPTGGQREQYF.

The chain joins TRBV3-1 to TRBJ2-4, with D perhaps assigned TRBD1 or TRBD2 (5 bases each). This CDR3 is 14 amino acids long. Germline V gene lookup returns CDR1 LGHDT and CDR2 YNNKEL (reference sequence). V was cut by 1 base and J by 12 bases, with 16 bases left in between. The CDR3 DNA reads TGTGCCAGCAGCCAAGTCTTCCCTCCGGGACGTCAGTACTTC. The encoded protein is CASSQVFPPGRQYF.

J is TRBJ2-7 and V is TRBV4-1, with a possible D match to TRBD2 (6 bases). The germline V gene has CDR1 MGHRA and CDR2 YSYEKL. V was cut by 2 bases and J by 6 bases, with 14 bases left in between. This CDR3 spans 14 amino acids. CDR3 residues: CASSQPISSAEQYF. As DNA, the CDR3 is TGCGCCAGCAGCCAACCGATATCTAGCGCCGAGCAGTACTTC.

This clonotype appeared a few times. The V and J genes are TRBV25-1 and TRBJ2-7; TRBD2 is a possible D gene (5 bases). Trimming took off 6 bases at V and 4 bases at J, with 22 bases between the two ends. The CDR3 length is 16 residues. Per germline, CDR1 MGHDK and CDR2 SYGVNS. The CDR3 region has the DNA TGTGCCAGCAGCGCAGCTGGCCTAGCAGTTGGGTACGAGCAGTACTTC. The encoded protein is CASSAAGLAVGYEQYF.

CDR3 region: CAISELLAGPYEQYF. DNA of the CDR3: TGTGCCATCAGTGAGTTACTAGCGGGACCTTACGAGCAGTACTTC. The rearrangement uses TRBV10-3 and TRBJ2-7; 10 bases agree with TRBD2. Trimming cost V 1 base and J 4 bases; bases outside gene matches: 4. The germline V gene has CDR1 ENHRY and CDR2 SYGVKD. The CDR3 sequence is 15 residues long.

To note about this clonotype: Just one base apart from a much larger clone, this may be a read error. The chain has TRBV5-1 and TRBJ2-7; D is perhaps TRBD2 (7 bases). CDR3 length: 15 amino acids. Germline CDR1 reads SGHRS; CDR2 reads YFSETQ. The DNA of the CDR3 is TGCGCCAGCAGCCTGGGGGGGGCATCCTCCTACGAGCAGAACTTC. This encodes CASSLGGASSYEQNF. Supplemented by reference TRBV5-1 and TRBJ2-7, the full variable domain reads KAGVTQTPRYLIKTRGQQVTLSCSPISGHRSVSWYQQTPGQGLQFLFEYFSETQRNKGNFPGRFSGRQFSNSRSEMNVSTLELGDSALYLCASSLGGASSYEQNFGPGTRLTVT.

V usage is TRBV27 and J usage is TRBJ2-7, with D uncertain. The CDR3 covers 15 residues. Trimming pared 6 bases from V and 0 bases from J, leaving 15 bases between. The germline V gene encodes CDR1 MNHEY and CDR2 SMNVEV (reference sequence). Written as DNA, the CDR3 is TGTGCCAGCAGCCTTACTATTCTGAGCTCCTACGAGCAGTACTTC. It is translated as CASSLTILSSYEQYF.

There are a few counts of this clonotype. The V call is TRBV18, the J call TRBJ2-3; D gene ambiguous. This CDR3 comprises 14 residues. Per the germline V gene, CDR1 is KGHSH and CDR2 is LQKENI. V was trimmed by 2 bases and J by 2 bases, leaving 8 bases between them. CDR3 protein: CASSPIPDTDTQYF. As DNA, the CDR3 is TGTGCCAGCTCACCAATCCCTGACACAGATACGCAGTATTTT. Full variable domain (rest looked up from reference TRBV18 and TRBJ2-3): NAGVMQNPRHLVRRRGQEARLRCSPMKGHSHVYWYRQLPEEGLKFMVYLQKENIIDESGMPKERFSAEFPKEGPSILRIQQVVRGDSAAYFCASSPIPDTDTQYFGPGTRLTVL.

This clonotype was seen a few times. V usage is TRBV5-1 and J usage is TRBJ1-1; D unresolved. The CDR3 contains 14 residues. The V gene's germline CDR1 is SGHRS and CDR2 YFSETQ. Trimming cost V 0 bases and J 5 bases, with 11 bases left between them. The chain's CDR3 is CASSLADPRTEAFF. The CDR3 nucleotides read TGCGCCAGCAGCTTGGCCGATCCGAGGACTGAAGCTTTCTTT.

In its sample, this clonotype was seen a few times. The genes are TRBV9 and TRBJ2-2, with 7 bases aligning to TRBD2. The V segment lost 4 bases and the J segment 1 base; nucleotides outside the gene matches: 7. CDR3 length: 16 amino acids. From germline, CDR1 is SGDLS and CDR2 YYNGEE. For the CDR3, the DNA is TGTGCCAGCAGCCCGGTGGTAGCGGGGAACACCGGGGAGCTGTTTTTT. Protein sequence: CASSPVVAGNTGELFF. The entire variable domain, with the rest obtained from reference TRBV9 and TRBJ2-2, is as follows: DSGVTQTPKHLITATGQRVTLRCSPRSGDLSVYWYQQSLDQGLQFLIQYYNGEERAKGNILERFSAQQFPDLHSELNLSSLELGDSALYFCASSPVVAGNTGELFFGEGSRLTVL.

The chain carries TRBV11-2 and TRBJ2-1; D call uncertain. Deletions cut 0 bases from V and 4 bases from J, with 16 bases between. Per germline, CDR1 SGHAT and CDR2 FQNNGV. The CDR3 is 17 amino acids. This CDR3 is CASSLDSRSRPYNEQFF. The CDR3 DNA reads as TGTGCCAGCAGCTTAGATTCCCGGTCTAGACCGTACAATGAGCAGTTCTTC.

V gene TRBV5-1 combines with J gene TRBJ2-6, with TRBD1 matching over 12 bases. Germline lookup yields CDR1 SGHRS and CDR2 YFSETQ. V shed 0 bases and J 3 bases; nucleotides not matched to a gene: 4. This CDR3 spans 18 amino acids. This CDR3 is CASSLDRDRGLGANVLTF. CDR3 in DNA: TGCGCCAGCAGCTTGGATAGGGACAGGGGGCTTGGGGCCAACGTCCTGACTTTC.